This entry describes one TCR beta chain. The data originate from a study of T cell changes during pregnancy in multiple sclerosis. Data came from immunoSEQ multiplex PCR; TCRdb stores just in-frame clones and leaves some out. The table has 30,000 to 40,000 clones, approximately 90% seen once; the top ten hold around 8.2%. V was pared by 0 bases and J by 7 bases, with 16 bases between. CDR1 is SGDLS, CDR2 YYNGEE, per germline. The CDR3 totals 16 residues. The source of this sequence is a female donor with multiple sclerosis, enrolled in a pregnancy study. The V call is TRBV9, the J call TRBJ1-4, with D maybe TRBD1 (6 bases). The sample was CD8+ T cells from peripheral blood mononuclear cells, taken before pregnancy. This chain's CDR3 is CASSVGLGGRSEKLFF. The CDR3 DNA sequence: TGTGCCAGCAGCGTAGGGTTGGGGGGGCGAAGTGAAAAACTGTTTTTT.